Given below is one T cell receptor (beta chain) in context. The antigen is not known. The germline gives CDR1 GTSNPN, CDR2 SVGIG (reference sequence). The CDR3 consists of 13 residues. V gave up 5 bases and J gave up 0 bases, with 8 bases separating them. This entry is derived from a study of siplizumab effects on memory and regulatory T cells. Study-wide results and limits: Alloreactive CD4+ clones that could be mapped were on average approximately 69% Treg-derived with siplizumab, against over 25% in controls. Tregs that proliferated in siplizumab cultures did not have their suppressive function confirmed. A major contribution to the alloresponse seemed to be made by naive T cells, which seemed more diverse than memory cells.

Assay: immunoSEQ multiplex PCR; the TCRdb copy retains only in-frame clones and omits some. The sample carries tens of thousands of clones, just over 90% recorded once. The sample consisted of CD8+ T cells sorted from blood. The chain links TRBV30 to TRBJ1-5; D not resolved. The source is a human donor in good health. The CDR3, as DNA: TGTGCCTGGCGGGAGTATAGCAATCAGCCCCAGCATTTT. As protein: CAWREYSNQPQHF.